The text below deals with one TCR beta chain. This table comes from immunoSEQ multiplex PCR, and its TCRdb copy is limited to in-frame clones, with some not included. The table shows about 50,000 clones, with 90% to 95% occurring only once. These data are taken from a study of T cell changes during pregnancy in multiple sclerosis. The CDR3 length is 15 residues. From germline, CDR1 is SNHLY and CDR2 FYNNEI. With 5 bases removed from V and 0 bases from J, the gap between germline ends came to 11 bases. The sample in question was CD4+ T cells from peripheral blood mononuclear cells, obtained before pregnancy. This sequence joins TRBV2 and TRBJ1-5; D call uncertain. This TCR was recovered from a female donor with multiple sclerosis, enrolled in a pregnancy study. CDR3 loop: CASSSSSSSNQPQHF. The CDR3 DNA is TGTGCCAGCAGTAGCTCAAGTTCTAGCAATCAGCCCCAGCATTTT.